Listed below are T cell receptor beta chains from one sample, sequenced in a study of CD8+ T cells in alopecia areata. The table came from immunoSEQ multiplex PCR; TCRdb's copy has only in-frame clones and leaves some out. The data contain 95,000 to 110,000 clones, 45% to 60% of them seen just once; the ten biggest clones take up about 9%. Sequencing was carried out using CD4+ T cells sorted from blood. These receptors came from a human donor in good health. Both conserved end residues are part of each CDR3. The order of the fields is D gene, J gene, clone size, V gene, CDR3 protein, CDR3 DNA. D genes are given only for firm matches. Clone sizes are given selectively: once, few, many, or a class where the clone is expanded.

TRBD2	TRBJ2-7	-	TRBV5-1	CASSWSEAAGGRGYEQYF	TGCGCCAGCAGCTGGAGTGAGGCAGCGGGGGGGCGCGGATACGAGCAGTACTTC
-	TRBJ1-6	few	TRBV5-1	CASSLAGPRYSPLHF	TGCGCCAGCAGCTTGGCGGGACCTAGGTATTCACCCCTCCACTTT
-	TRBJ2-7	-	TRBV5-8	CASSLASSYEQYF	TGTGCCAGCAGCTTGGCCAGTAGCTACGAGCAGTACTTC
-	TRBJ2-3	-	TRBV15	CATSRDLSIVPSF	TGTGCCACCAGCAGAGATTTAAGTATTGTGCCTTCTTTT
-	TRBJ2-5	-	TRBV2	CASMGTETQYF	TGTGCCAGCATGGGGACGGAGACCCAGTACTTC
-	TRBJ2-5	-	TRBV15	CATSRDHTQETQYF	TGTGCCACCAGCAGAGATCACACCCAAGAGACCCAGTACTTC
-	TRBJ2-1	-	TRBV2	CASGPGNSYNEQFF	TGTGCCAGCGGCCCTGGAAACTCCTACAATGAGCAGTTCTTC
-	TRBJ2-5	once	TRBV28	CASTRPSRVTQYF	TGTGCCAGCACCCGGCCATCGAGGGTGACCCAGTACTTC
-	TRBJ2-7	-	TRBV5-1	CASNTNVGPNNEQYF	TGCGCCAGCAACACTAACGTGGGACCTAATAACGAGCAGTACTTC
TRBD1	TRBJ2-3	-	TRBV29-1	CSAATGGATDTQYF	TGCAGCGCTGCGACAGGGGGCGCAACAGATACGCAGTATTTT
-	TRBJ1-2	-	TRBV9	CASSVVPGVDGYTF	TGTGCCAGCAGCGTAGTCCCAGGGGTTGATGGCTACACCTTC
-	TRBJ1-1	-	TRBV30	CAWGPGRVNTEAFF	TGTGCCTGGGGCCCCGGGAGGGTGAACACTGAAGCTTTCTTT
TRBD1	TRBJ2-3	-	TRBV7-2	CASSSRQGLTDTQYF	TGTGCCAGCAGCTCACGACAGGGTCTCACAGATACGCAGTATTTT
-	TRBJ2-2	-	TRBV4-3	CASSQGTGYYPNTGELFF	TGCGCCAGCAGCCAGGGGACGGGGTACTATCCGAACACCGGGGAGCTGTTTTTT
-	TRBJ1-1	-	TRBV14	CASTLEGWNTEAFF	TGTGCCAGCACCCTGGAGGGCTGGAACACTGAAGCTTTCTTT
TRBD1	TRBJ1-1	few	TRBV29-1	CSVDRDSPNTEAFF	TGCAGCGTTGACCGGGACAGTCCGAACACTGAAGCTTTCTTT
-	TRBJ2-2	few	TRBV27	CASSLRGQNTGELFF	TGTGCCAGCAGTCTCAGGGGTCAGAACACCGGGGAGCTGTTTTTT
-	TRBJ1-1	-	TRBV5-4	CASSVPGKRGTEAFF	TGTGCCAGCAGCGTCCCAGGGAAGCGGGGCACTGAAGCTTTCTTT
-	TRBJ2-1	-	TRBV2	CASSEKGRLGAEQFF	TGTGCCAGCAGTGAAAAAGGGAGGCTGGGAGCTGAGCAGTTCTTC
-	TRBJ1-1	-	TRBV6-6	CASSPRGRAFF	TGTGCCAGCAGCCCCAGGGGACGAGCTTTCTTT
TRBD1	TRBJ2-1	-	TRBV30	CAWSKGAGEQFF	TGTGCCTGGAGTAAGGGGGCGGGTGAGCAGTTCTTC
-	TRBJ1-1	-	TRBV29-1	CSVEIAGQSNTEAFF	TGCAGCGTTGAAATTGCGGGACAATCGAACACTGAAGCTTTCTTT
-	TRBJ1-2	few	TRBV4-2	CASSQDRALGSGYTF	TGTGCCAGCAGCCAAGACCGGGCCCTAGGAAGTGGCTACACCTTC
TRBD1	TRBJ2-7	-	TRBV4-2	CASSHAVGQGAYEQYF	TGTGCCAGCAGCCATGCGGTAGGACAGGGGGCGTACGAGCAGTACTTC
-	TRBJ1-1	-	TRBV7-9	CASSGGGWTEAFF	TGTGCCAGCAGTGGAGGGGGATGGACTGAAGCTTTCTTT
-	TRBJ2-7	-	TRBV9	CASSAGEYEQYF	TGTGCCAGCAGCGCAGGGGAGTACGAGCAGTACTTC
TRBD2	TRBJ2-1	few	TRBV6-4	CASRMRLAGASNEQFF	TGTGCCAGCAGGATGAGACTAGCGGGGGCTTCGAATGAGCAGTTCTTC
-	TRBJ2-5	once	TRBV28	CASSDTGNVETQYF	TGTGCCAGCAGCGATACAGGGAACGTAGAGACCCAGTACTTC
-	TRBJ2-5	-	TRBV6-6	CATSGYGETQYF	TGTGCCACCTCAGGGTACGGGGAGACCCAGTACTTC
-	TRBJ2-5	-	TRBV7-2	CASSLGTSETQYF	TGTGCCAGCAGCTTAGGGACTTCAGAGACCCAGTACTTC
-	TRBJ1-5	-	TRBV30	CAWAGQSNQPQHF	TGTGCGTGGGCTGGGCAGTCAAATCAGCCCCAGCATTTT
-	TRBJ1-5	-	TRBV30	CAWSQGGSRQPQHF	TGTGCCTGGAGCCAAGGGGGGAGTCGTCAGCCCCAGCATTTT